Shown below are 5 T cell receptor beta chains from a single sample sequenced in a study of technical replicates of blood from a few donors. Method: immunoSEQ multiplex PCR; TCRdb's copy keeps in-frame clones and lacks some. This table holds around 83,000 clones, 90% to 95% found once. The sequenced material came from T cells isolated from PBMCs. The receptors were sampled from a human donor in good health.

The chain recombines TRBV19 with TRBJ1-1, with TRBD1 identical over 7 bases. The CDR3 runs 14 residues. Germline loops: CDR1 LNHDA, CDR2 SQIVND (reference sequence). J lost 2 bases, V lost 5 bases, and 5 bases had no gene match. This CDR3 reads CASSAGTANTEAFF. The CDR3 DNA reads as TGTGCCAGTAGTGCCGGGACAGCAAACACTGAAGCTTTCTTT.

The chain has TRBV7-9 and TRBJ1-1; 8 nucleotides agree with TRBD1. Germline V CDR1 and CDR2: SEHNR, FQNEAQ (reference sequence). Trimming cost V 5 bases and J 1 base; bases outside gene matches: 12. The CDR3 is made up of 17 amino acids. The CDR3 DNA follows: TGTGCCAGCAGCCCAGGGGGCACGATTCAAAGGAACACTGAAGCTTTCTTT. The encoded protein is CASSPGGTIQRNTEAFF.

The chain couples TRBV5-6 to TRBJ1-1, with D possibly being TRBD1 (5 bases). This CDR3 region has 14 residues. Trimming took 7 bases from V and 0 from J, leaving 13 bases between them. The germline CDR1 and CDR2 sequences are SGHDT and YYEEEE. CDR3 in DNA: TGTGCCAGCGCTCCCGACAGAATGAACACTGAAGCTTTCTTT. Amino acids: CASAPDRMNTEAFF.

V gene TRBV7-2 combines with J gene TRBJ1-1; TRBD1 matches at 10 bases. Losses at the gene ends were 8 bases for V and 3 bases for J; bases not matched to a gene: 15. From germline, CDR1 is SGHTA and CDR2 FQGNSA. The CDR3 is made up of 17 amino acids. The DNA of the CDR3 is TGTGCCAGCCAAACTCCACGGACAGGGGGGCTGTACACTGAAGCTTTCTTT. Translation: CASQTPRTGGLYTEAFF. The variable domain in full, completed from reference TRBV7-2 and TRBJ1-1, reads GAGVSQSPSNKVTEKGKDVELRCDPISGHTALYWYRQSLGQGLEFLIYFQGNSAPDKSGLPSDRFSAERTGGSVSTLTIQRTQQEDSAVYLCASQTPRTGGLYTEAFFGQGTRLTVV.

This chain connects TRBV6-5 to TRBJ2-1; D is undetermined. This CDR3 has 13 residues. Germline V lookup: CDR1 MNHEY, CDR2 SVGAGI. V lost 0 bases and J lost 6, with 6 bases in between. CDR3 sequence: CASSYSRGNEQFF. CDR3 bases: TGTGCCAGCAGTTACTCGAGAGGCAATGAGCAGTTCTTC.